The subject of this entry is one TCR beta chain. The data derive from a study of T cells in Graves' hyperthyroidism and ophthalmopathy. The wider study: Peripheral blood was drawn at first diagnosis, prior to all treatment.

Hyperthyroidism had been newly diagnosed in patients aged 18 to 65, and its duration was under 2 months. Diagnosis rested on symptoms, serum thyroxine and TRAb, thyroid ultrasound, and orbital computed tomography. V lost 3 bases, J lost 6 bases, and 14 bases lay in between. The germline gives CDR1 MNHGY, CDR2 SVAAGI. The CDR3 runs to 14 residues. RNA transcripts served as the template for amplifying TCR beta CDR3 regions. The primer set for the first-round RT-PCR of the TCR CDR3 was HTBI. TCRdb reprocessed the multiplex PCR reads with MiXCR, giving one entry per CDR3 protein. Of about 210,000 distinct CDR3 sequences listed, more than 15% are singletons.

The V call is TRBV6-9, the J call TRBJ1-2, with D unclear. Sequencing was performed on blood. The sequence came from a man aged 50 to 60 with Graves' hyperthyroidism. The CDR3 nucleotides are TGTGCCAGCAGTTACAGGAGCACTTCAAATGGCTACACCTTC. This translates into CASSYRSTSNGYTF.